Sequencing of this TCR beta chain was carried out in a study of Tregs in tolerant kidney transplant recipients. At the level of the study: CD4+CD25+CD127- cells came from approximately 3-day belatacept mixed lymphocyte reactions, some with approximately 5-day graft donor restimulation.

Profiling relied on immunoSEQ multiplex PCR, and the TCRdb table lists in-frame clones only, not all of them. The table shows just under 45,000 clones, with over 95% occurring only once. A note on this clone: Its specificity is unknown. Other DNA variants within this sample encode the same CDR3.

The CDR3 runs to 15 residues. Germline assignment: CDR1 SGHRS and CDR2 YFSETQ. The V gene lost 0 bases and the J gene lost 4 bases, with 11 bases spanning the gap. The study, taken as a whole, reports: Tregs expanded with activated donor B cells seemed most donor-specific. Biological reproducibility was not directly addressed in this study.

The TCR was taken from a human donor in good health. Sequenced: Tregs from blood cultured with allogeneic cells. The genes are TRBV5-1 and TRBJ2-1; maybe TRBD2 (5 bases). CDR3 sequence: CASSLAADPYNEQFF. For the CDR3, the DNA is TGCGCCAGCAGCTTGGCAGCGGACCCGTACAATGAGCAGTTCTTC.